The 16 T cell receptor beta chains below come from one sample, sequenced in a study of human T cells and chemical hapten exposure. The time point was: pre-sensitization, week 0. Treatment meaning: therapeutic diphenylcyclopropenone sensitization with weekly scalp DPC. TCRdb reprocessed the RACE reads with MiXCR, giving one entry per CDR3 protein. The sample shows around 260,000 distinct CDR3 sequences, about 8.1% of them seen only once. Source: whole blood, taken in connection with sensitization to the hapten diphenylcyclopropenone (DPC). The origin of the receptors is a woman aged 40 to 55 with alopecia areata. Some clones in this sample may be carry-over from other donors' samples.

The gene calls are TRBV6-1 and TRBJ2-1, with a possible D match to TRBD2 (6 bases). Trimming took off 4 bases at V and 0 bases at J, with 13 bases between the two ends. Germline lookup yields CDR1 MNHNS and CDR2 SASEGT. This CDR3 region has 16 residues. For the CDR3, the DNA is TGTGCCAGCAGTGGAATCTTAGCGGTCTCCTACAATGAGCAGTTCTTC. Its protein is CASSGILAVSYNEQFF.

This clonotype has only a few counts. The DNA for the CDR3 is TGTGCCAGCAGTTATATACTCGGGACTAGCGGGCTTACAGGGGGCAATGAGCAGTTCTTC. The encoded protein is CASSYILGTSGLTGGNEQFF. The chain joins TRBV6-2 or TRBV6-3 to TRBJ2-1; 12 bases align to TRBD2. Germline values: CDR1 MNHEY, CDR2 SVGEGT. The length of the CDR3 is 20 residues. With V trimmed by 3 bases and J by 6 bases, 18 bases remained unmatched.

A few counts support this clonotype. The J gene is TRBJ1-1, the V gene TRBV25-1; no reliable D call. Germline-derived CDR1 and CDR2 are MGHDK and SYGVNS. The V end was cut by 8 bases, the J end by 6 bases, with 16 bases between. The CDR3 is 13 amino acids. The CDR3 nucleotides read TGTGCCAGCTTACCATCCTGGCGAGCTGAAGCTTTCTTT. Its protein product is CASLPSWRAEAFF.

This clonotype was recorded many times. This chain links TRBV11-2 with TRBJ1-4, with unresolved D. CDR3 length equals 14 residues. Germline V gene sequence: CDR1 SGHAT, CDR2 FQNNGV. V lost 1 base and J 7 bases, leaving 10 bases between the germline ends. The DNA of the CDR3 is TGTGCCAGCAGCTTAGGGGGAGTTGGTGAAAAACTGTTTTTT. Protein product: CASSLGGVGEKLFF. Full variable domain (rest looked up from reference TRBV11-2 and TRBJ1-4): EAGVAQSPRYKIIEKRQSVAFWCNPISGHATLYWYQQILGQGPKLLIQFQNNGVVDDSQLPKDRFSAERLKGVDSTLKIQPAKLEDSAVYLCASSLGGVGEKLFFGSGTQLSVL.

This clonotype has only a few counts. V and J are TRBV7-9 and TRBJ1-3; D is undetermined. Trimming removed 3 bases at V and 1 base at J, with 10 bases between. This CDR3 has 15 residues. CDR1 and CDR2 from the germline V gene are SEHNR and FQNEAQ (reference sequence). CDR3 in amino acids: CASSLSGVSGNTIYF. The CDR3 nucleotides are TGTGCCAGCAGCTTGAGCGGGGTTTCTGGAAACACCATATATTTT.

This clonotype was seen more than once but under ten times. The chain employs TRBV29-1 and TRBJ2-1; D is uncertain. Trimming removed 6 bases from V and 8 bases from J, with 2 bases in between. CDR3 size: 8 residues. CDR1 and CDR2 (germline): SQVTM, ANQGSEA. This CDR3 reads CSVDEQFF. CDR3 DNA: TGCAGCGTGGATGAGCAGTTCTTC.

This clonotype was observed a handful of times. The chain couples TRBV24-1 to TRBJ2-1; 9 bases agree with TRBD1. CDR3 size: 17 residues. V dropped 0 bases and J dropped 7; count of bases not matched to a gene: 9. Germline CDR1 and CDR2: KGHDR and SFDVKD. The CDR3 DNA reads as TGTGCCACCAGTGATTTGCGGTGGGACAGGGATGGTAATGAGCAGTTCTTC. Its protein product is CATSDLRWDRDGNEQFF.

This chain connects TRBV21-1 to TRBJ2-7; the table's D call of TRBD2 was not tested on the DNA. TRBV21-1 is designated a pseudogene. The length of the CDR3 is 15 residues. CDR3 loop: CASSKVLVGTGEQYF. The CDR3 bases are TGTGCCAGCAGCAAAGTCCTAGTGGGAACAGGCGAGCAGTACTTC.

This clonotype was counted between two and nine times. The V gene is TRBV20-1, the J gene TRBJ1-1; 7 bases map to TRBD1. The V gene's germline CDR1 is DFQATT and CDR2 SNEGSKA (reference sequence). V lost 6 bases to trimming and J lost 1 base; unmatched junction nucleotides: 5. CDR3 length: 13 residues. Written as DNA, the CDR3 is TGCAGTGCCCAGACAGGGCCGAACACTGAAGCTTTCTTT. Its protein is CSAQTGPNTEAFF.

The J gene is TRBJ2-7, the V gene TRBV12-3 or TRBV12-4, with 7 bases lining up with TRBD1. The V gene end was trimmed by 5 bases and the J gene end by 4 bases; junction bases not matched to a gene: 8. The CDR3 loop spans 14 amino acids. The CDR3 coding sequence is TGTGCCAGCAGTCCCGGACAGGAAGGGTACGAGCAGTACTTC. Encoded protein: CASSPGQEGYEQYF.

The V gene is TRBV20-1, the J gene TRBJ2-3; D remains ambiguous. Between the trimmed V and J ends, which lost 3 bases and 0 bases, there was a span of 7 bases. Looked up from germline, CDR1 is DFQATT and CDR2 is SNEGSKA (reference sequence). The CDR3 totals 13 residues. CDR3 nucleotide sequence: TGCAGTGCTAGTCCCGACAGCACAGATACGCAGTATTTT. This translates into CSASPDSTDTQYF.

In its sample, this clonotype was seen many times. This chain connects TRBV7-9 to TRBJ2-3; 9 nucleotides match TRBD2. Germline CDR1 and CDR2: SEHNR and FQNEAQ (reference sequence). This CDR3 spans 18 amino acids. Trimming removed 3 bases from V and 5 bases from J; junction bases left unmatched: 15. Here the CDR3 reads CASSLPRGIAGEGDTQYF. The CDR3 coding sequence is TGTGCCAGCAGCTTGCCCAGGGGAATAGCGGGAGAGGGAGATACGCAGTATTTT.

The table lists this clonotype with a few counts. This chain connects TRBV20-1 to TRBJ1-2; 9 bases match TRBD1. Germline V CDR1 and CDR2: DFQATT, SNEGSKA (reference sequence). The CDR3 consists of 15 residues. With 0 bases clipped from V and 6 bases from J, the junction kept 8 bases outside the gene matches. In DNA form, the CDR3 reads TGCAGTGCTAGAGATGTTTATGGGACAGGGAATGGCTACACCTTC. Its protein product is CSARDVYGTGNGYTF.

In its sample, this clonotype was seen many times. The chain recombines TRBV5-1 with TRBJ2-1; 7 bases are a match to TRBD2. This CDR3 contains 14 residues. V dropped 4 bases and J dropped 9; count of bases not matched to a gene: 10. Germline values: CDR1 SGHRS, CDR2 YFSETQ. The CDR3 loop reads CASSPGLQAGEQFF. The CDR3 DNA is TGCGCCAGCAGCCCGGGACTACAGGCCGGTGAGCAGTTCTTC.

This clonotype was observed at least ten times. This sequence joins TRBV7-2 and TRBJ2-3; 7 nucleotides agree with TRBD2. Losses at the gene ends were 0 bases for V and 5 bases for J; bases not matched to a gene: 2. The CDR3 has 14 residues. CDR1 SGHTA and CDR2 FQGNSA come from the germline V gene. The CDR3 DNA follows: TGTGCCAGCAGCTTAGCGGGAGGGCTAGATACGCAGTATTTT. Its protein product is CASSLAGGLDTQYF.

This clonotype was picked up a small number of times. V usage is TRBV6-1 and J usage is TRBJ1-6, with TRBD1 matching over 7 bases. The CDR3 contains 14 residues. The J segment lost 10 bases and the V segment lost 2 bases, leaving 5 bases of the junction unmatched. Germline V gene lookup returns CDR1 MNHNS and CDR2 SASEGT. CDR3 sequence: CASSERRDSSPLHF. CDR3 DNA: TGTGCCAGCAGTGAACGACGGGACAGCTCACCCCTCCACTTT.